Listed below are T cell receptor beta chains from one sample, sequenced in a study of neurological immune-mediated disorders. Using its own MiXCR run on the 5' RACE reads, TCRdb lists one record per CDR3 protein. This table has tens of thousands of distinct CDR3 sequences, around 3.6% appearing once. Sequenced input: PBMCs. The receptors come from a young man with multiple sclerosis. The conserved cysteine and the conserved F or W are not part of the CDR3 here. Each record gives: CDR3 length, J gene, V gene, CDR3 protein.

13 TRBJ2-7 TRBV28 ASSSPGGENYEQY
14 TRBJ2-7 TRBV7-3 ASSLRDPGPSYEQY
11 TRBJ1-1 TRBV7-2 ASSLWGYTEAF
13 TRBJ1-5 TRBV20-1 SARPVDSLNQPQH
13 TRBJ2-3 TRBV5-6 ASSSGLVSTDTQY
13 TRBJ2-1 TRBV20-1 SASTAGVRNNEQF
12 TRBJ2-7 TRBV5-1 ASSLGQGPYEQY
10 TRBJ1-1 TRBV20-1 SASVKETEAF
12 TRBJ2-7 TRBV7-2 ASSRTSGAYEQY
15 TRBJ2-5 TRBV14 ASSQDLQRGKQETQY
13 TRBJ2-3 TRBV12-3/TRBV12-4 ASSSTETYTDTQY
14 TRBJ2-3 TRBV20-1 SARDPQTASTDTQY
19 TRBJ2-2 TRBV29-1 SVTYPYRGGGPGANTGELF
14 TRBJ2-3 TRBV10-1 ASSEYRPGGEDTQY
14 TRBJ2-6 TRBV5-1 ASYASPSSGANVLT
12 TRBJ1-2 TRBV20-1 SAQTGTGGYGYT
9 TRBJ2-1 TRBV3-1 ASSRFDEQF
11 TRBJ1-6 TRBV5-1 ASSLERNPPLN
13 TRBJ2-2 TRBV7-2 ASSYRGGQIGELF
11 TRBJ1-1 TRBV5-1 ASQGQGGPEAF
12 TRBJ2-1 TRBV20-1 SAVLGSSYNEQF
15 TRBJ2-3 TRBV4-2 ASSQVLPSGYTDTQY
11 TRBJ2-4 TRBV29-1 SVEDPGKNIQY
13 TRBJ2-3 TRBV9 ASSVAQGATDTQY
12 TRBJ2-1 TRBV20-1 SARGRVSYNEQF
12 TRBJ1-4 TRBV10-3 ATKDRGGSEKLF
12 TRBJ2-3 TRBV6-2/TRBV6-3 ASRTGLSTDTQY
13 TRBJ1-6 TRBV27 ASSPYPTGSVPLN
16 TRBJ2-7 TRBV7-9 ASSSLLSGGKPPYEQY
11 TRBJ1-1 TRBV7-3 ASSVGRDTEAF
11 TRBJ1-1 TRBV12-3/TRBV12-4 ASSRQRNTEAF
10 TRBJ2-7 TRBV11-2 ASSPPGPEQY
16 TRBJ1-6 TRBV7-9 ASSQTRDRGLDNSPLN
12 TRBJ2-5 TRBV6-5 ASSLGSGQETQY
12 TRBJ1-2 TRBV5-1 ASRPGGAGYGYT
13 TRBJ2-3 TRBV6-4 ASSSGTGSADTQY
14 TRBJ2-1 TRBV18 ASSPTTLKTYNEQF
10 TRBJ1-2 TRBV20-1 SATGETYGYT
13 TRBJ2-7 TRBV2 ASSPRGTGGYEQY
12 TRBJ2-7 TRBV7-9 ASSESGSSYEQY
12 TRBJ2-7 TRBV7-8 ASSLLTSSYEQY
12 TRBJ1-2 TRBV12-3/TRBV12-4 ASSFILANYGYT
14 TRBJ2-1 TRBV10-3 AISPEGGGSYNEQF
12 TRBJ2-7 TRBV29-1 SVQPQGSTYEQY
12 TRBJ2-2 TRBV28 ASTTDRNTGELF
11 TRBJ2-7 TRBV20-1 SASTGHSHEQY
13 TRBJ1-1 TRBV6-1 ASSARTGKNTEAF
11 TRBJ1-1 TRBV20-1 SAHQGSNTEAF
10 TRBJ2-1 TRBV20-1 SASGGIDEQF
13 TRBJ2-3 TRBV7-9 ASSLRGQVADTQY
10 TRBJ1-1 TRBV5-6 ASSLEDTEAF
15 TRBJ1-5 TRBV4-1 ASSQRWGQNSNQPQH
13 TRBJ1-2 TRBV4-1 ASSQDRATPYGYT